The text below deals with one TCR beta chain. This specimen comes from a study of CD8 T cells in Susac syndrome. The CDR3 extends over 16 amino acids. Germline V gives CDR1 KGHSH, CDR2 LQKENI. The V end lost 2 bases, the J end lost 4 bases, and 17 bases lay between the germline ends. From blood CD8+ and CD4+ T cells, the TCR beta chain was sequenced. The study used treatment-naive patients who had stable or active relapsing-remitting disease as multiple sclerosis controls. Negative isolation was used for CD8+ and CD4+ T cells, and FACS enrichment was applied to TEMRA cells. With random hexamers, roughly 0.5 to 1 ug RNA was reverse transcribed. By means of immunoSEQ multiplex PCR, TCR beta CDR3 spanning 54 Vbeta and 13 Jbeta underwent amplification. TCRdb called the immunoSEQ multiplex PCR reads again in MiXCR, with one record for every CDR3 protein. This sample has about 150,000 distinct CDR3 sequences, with roughly 92% found just once.

The source material was CD4+ T cells from PBMCs. The clonotype originates from a human donor with multiple sclerosis. The genes are TRBV18 and TRBJ2-5, with D tentatively TRBD2 (6 bases). CDR3 in amino acids: CASSPSGPLEGETQYF. The CDR3 nucleotides are TGTGCCAGCTCACCAAGCGGGCCCCTGGAGGGAGAGACCCAGTACTTC.